This paragraph reports one T cell receptor (beta chain). The CDR3 sequence is 12 residues long. In the authors' methods: Counts of nucleated cells, estimated from reference gene primer amplification, were obtained. Sequencing was performed with immunoSEQ multiplex PCR; in TCRdb, only in-frame clones are kept and a portion is missing. That table is the source of V, J and clone size, and D and trimming were worked out from the DNA. This table has 150,000 to 200,000 clones, roughly 84% appearing once. The data stem from a study of blood T cell repertoires in COVID-19. The overall study: Acute and convalescent COVID-19 samples came from the United States, Italy and Spain. T cells, B-cell-depleted T cells, or PBMCs provided the cDNA or gDNA that served as material.

The sample was peripheral blood. V is TRBV21-1 and J is TRBJ1-3; the listed D gene, TRBD1, was not tested against the DNA. TRBV21-1 is tagged as a pseudogene. This receptor was obtained from a human donor with acute or convalescent COVID-19. The donor label of this sample is uncertain. CDR3 nucleotides: TGTGCCGGTGGGGGCAGGGGAAACACCATATATTTT. Amino acids: CAGGGRGNTIYF.